This T cell receptor beta chain was sequenced in a study of molecular identifiers for immune sequencing clone quantification. In the study overall: Replicates split RNA from around 20,000 or 99,000 naive CD8 cells five ways, and the researchers sequenced four portions.

TCRdb re-analysed the PCR reads in MiXCR, keeping a single row per CDR3 protein. Of just under 650,000 distinct CDR3 sequences listed, 15% to 20% are singletons. In this sample, this clonotype turned up a few times. The germline CDR1 and CDR2 sequences are SGHAT and FQNNGV. The ends were cut back, 4 bases at V and 2 bases at J, with 12 bases in the middle. This CDR3 contains 15 residues. The rearrangement links TRBV11-2 to TRBJ2-1; D is unclear. Sequencing was carried out using naive CD8+ T cells from blood, with Jurkat cell RNA spiked in. As for subset: FACS-sorted CD8+CD4-CCR7+CD45RA+ naive T cells. The receptor was isolated from a human donor in good health. Some libraries in this study had Jurkat cell RNA spiked in. CDR3 in amino acids: CASSSQIPTYNEQFF. CDR3 bases: TGTGCCAGCAGCTCCCAGATTCCAACCTACAATGAGCAGTTCTTC.